One sample yielded the 27 T cell receptor beta chains listed below, sequenced in a study of blood T cell repertoires in COVID-19. Generated by immunoSEQ multiplex PCR, the TCRdb table keeps only in-frame clones and is missing some. The sample contains roughly 140,000 clones, under 90% of which appear only once. Sample: PBMCs or T cells enriched from blood (not recorded which). Receptors were obtained from a man between 50 and 59 years old in a cohort exposed to, infected with or recovered from COVID-19 (not recorded which).

The V and J genes are TRBV7-8 and TRBJ1-1; D gene uncertain. Germline V gene data show CDR1 as SGHVS and CDR2 as FQNEAQ. CDR3 length: 18 amino acids. The V end was cut by 1 base, the J end by 0 bases, with 18 bases between. In DNA, the CDR3 is TGTGCCAGCAGCTTAGATGGAACAGCCCTGACCTTGAACACTGAAGCTTTCTTT. This sequence encodes CASSLDGTALTLNTEAFF.

The chain couples TRBV30 to TRBJ1-1; no definite D call. In germline, CDR1 is GTSNPN, CDR2 SVGIG (reference sequence). The CDR3 has 12 residues. V was pared by 2 bases and J by 1 base, with 5 bases between. CDR3 loop: CAWSYGNTEAFF. CDR3 in DNA: TGTGCCTGGAGTTACGGGAACACTGAAGCTTTCTTT.

The CDR3 DNA is TGTGCCAGCTCACCACTTAGAACGAGCACAGATACGCAGTATTTT. This sequence encodes CASSPLRTSTDTQYF. The chain links TRBV18 to TRBJ2-3; no clear D. Trimming took off 1 base at V and 0 bases at J, with 8 bases between the two ends. There are 15 residues in the CDR3. Germline V gene lookup returns CDR1 KGHSH and CDR2 LQKENI.

This clone was observed a few times. The DNA for the CDR3 is TGTGCCAGCAGCCAAGAATGGAGAATAGGATTTGGGAACACCGGGGAGCTGTTTTTT. Translating it yields CASSQEWRIGFGNTGELFF. The chain couples TRBV3-1 (or the pseudogene TRBV3-2) to TRBJ2-2; D gene ambiguous. Between the trimmed V and J ends, which lost 0 bases and 1 base, there was a span of 18 bases. This CDR3 has 19 residues. The germline V gene encodes CDR1 LGHDT and CDR2 YNNKEL (reference sequence).

The chain joins TRBV5-1 to TRBJ2-1; D is perhaps TRBD1 (6 bases). Germline V lookup: CDR1 SGHRS, CDR2 YFSETQ. This CDR3 region has 14 residues. The V end lost 0 bases, the J end lost 10 bases, and 14 bases lay between the germline ends. DNA for the CDR3: TGCGCCAGCAGCTTGGTAGCTACCCAGGGGGAGCAGTTCTTC. Protein product: CASSLVATQGEQFF.

Concerning this clone itself: Other DNA sequences in the sample encode the same CDR3. The chain carries TRBV28 and TRBJ1-4; D is unclear. Germline lookup yields CDR1 MDHEN and CDR2 SYDVKM. The CDR3 length is 15 residues. V was trimmed by 1 base and J by 0 bases, leaving 6 bases between them. In DNA, the CDR3 is TGTGCCAGCAGTTTATCCGGAGCAACTAATGAAAAACTGTTTTTT. Its protein product is CASSLSGATNEKLFF. Using reference TRBV28 and TRBJ1-4 for the parts outside the CDR3, the full variable domain is DVKVTQSSRYLVKRTGEKVFLECVQDMDHENMFWYRQDPGLGLRLIYFSYDVKMKEKGDIPEGYSVSREKKERFSLILESASTNQTSMYLCASSLSGATNEKLFFGSGTQLSVL.

The J gene is TRBJ1-2, the V gene TRBV14; weak D call: TRBD1 (5 bases). In germline, CDR1 is SGHDN, CDR2 FVKESK. The CDR3 has 14 residues. Trimming stripped 5 bases from V and 5 bases from J, with 15 bases between. CDR3 sequence (DNA): TGTGCCAGCAGCGAACCGGGCGGGGGTTATGGCTACACCTTC. Its translation: CASSEPGGGYGYTF.

The CDR3 spells CAWNPVSAGELFF. The CDR3 DNA reads as TGTGCCTGGAACCCAGTAAGCGCCGGGGAGCTGTTTTTT. This chain joins TRBV30 and TRBJ2-2; D uncertain. V dropped 4 bases and J dropped 6 bases, with 12 bases sitting between them. CDR3 size: 13 residues. Germline CDR1 and CDR2: GTSNPN and SVGIG (reference sequence).

The V gene is TRBV5-4, the J gene TRBJ2-7, with 7 positions matching TRBD1. The CDR3 contains 14 residues. The junction had 5 bases not matched to a gene; V was cut back by 0 bases and J by 5 bases. Germline-derived CDR1 and CDR2 are SGHNT and YYREEE (reference sequence). This chain's CDR3 is CASSLVAGGDEQYF. The CDR3 DNA is TGTGCCAGCAGCTTGGTCGCAGGGGGTGACGAGCAGTACTTC.

V and J are TRBV4-3 and TRBJ2-7; 11 bases are shared with TRBD2. Per the germline V gene, CDR1 is LGHNA and CDR2 is YSLEER. The CDR3 is 16 amino acids. The V and J ends lost 1 base and 0 bases, in that order; junction bases with no gene match: 2. CDR3 residues: CASSQGLAGGSYEQYF. The CDR3, as DNA: TGCGCCAGCAGCCAAGGGCTAGCGGGGGGCTCCTACGAGCAGTACTTC.

J is TRBJ2-3 and V is TRBV3-1 (or the pseudogene TRBV3-2); 8 bases agree with TRBD2. The CDR3 has 16 residues. Germline trimming cut 9 bases from V and 3 bases from J; bases unmatched to any gene: 14. Germline V gene lookup returns CDR1 LGHDT and CDR2 YNNKEL (reference sequence). The CDR3 reads CASSLQAGLGTDTQYF. DNA of the CDR3: TGTGCCAGTTCCCTTCAAGCGGGACTAGGAACAGATACGCAGTATTTT.

The chain recombines TRBV4-3 with TRBJ2-7; the match to TRBD2 covers 8 bases. Germline trimming cut 1 base from V and 3 bases from J; bases unmatched to any gene: 2. The CDR3 has 14 residues. CDR1 LGHNA and CDR2 YSLEER come from the germline V gene. The CDR3 DNA reads as TGCGCCAGCAGCCAAGGTAGCGGGGACTACGAGCAGTACTTC. Translated, it gives CASSQGSGDYEQYF.

The chain combines TRBV11-3 with TRBJ2-1; maybe TRBD2 (6 bases). The CDR3 has 14 amino acids. CDR1 is SGHNT and CDR2 is YENEEA in the germline V gene. Trimming took 0 bases from V and 10 from J, leaving 13 bases between them. CDR3 sequence reads: CASSLDGGLGEQFF. In nucleotides, the CDR3 is TGTGCCAGCAGCTTAGATGGGGGACTGGGAGAGCAGTTCTTC.

The V and J genes are TRBV7-2 and TRBJ2-3; D call uncertain. The CDR3 spans 18 residues. The germline gives CDR1 SGHTA, CDR2 FQGNSA. The V end was cut by 1 base, the J end by 0 bases, with 17 bases between. The DNA for the CDR3 is TGTGCCAGCAGCTTAGGCCTTAGCAGTCTGTCTAGCACAGATACGCAGTATTTT. Translation: CASSLGLSSLSSTDTQYF.

The gene calls are TRBV5-6 and TRBJ1-2; D call uncertain. This CDR3 contains 11 residues. Looked up from germline, CDR1 is SGHDT and CDR2 is YYEEEE. The V end was cut by 4 bases, the J end by 6 bases, with 7 bases between. The CDR3 sequence: CASSKRDGYTF. The CDR3 coding sequence is TGTGCCAGCAGCAAGAGGGATGGCTACACCTTC.

The V and J genes are TRBV27 and TRBJ2-2, with D possibly being TRBD1 (6 bases). The CDR3 spans 14 residues. Trimming left V 6 bases short and J 0 bases short, with 8 bases between. Germline-derived CDR1 and CDR2 are MNHEY and SMNVEV (reference sequence). Here the CDR3 reads CASSDRPNTGELFF. For the CDR3, the DNA is TGTGCCAGCAGCGACAGGCCGAACACCGGGGAGCTGTTTTTT.

This chain connects TRBV5-4 to TRBJ2-7, with TRBD2 matching over 11 bases. CDR1 is SGHNT, CDR2 YYREEE, per germline (reference sequence). This CDR3 contains 15 residues. Trimming took 4 bases from V and 2 from J; bases not matched to a gene: 5. DNA of the CDR3: TGTGCCAGCAGCACCTTAGCGGGAGGGGCCTACGAGCAGTACTTC. It is translated as CASSTLAGGAYEQYF.

This sequence joins TRBV7-9 and TRBJ2-5; D may be TRBD2 (5 bases). V gave up 6 bases and J gave up 7 bases, with 21 bases separating them. The CDR3 length is 15 residues. Germline V gene lookup returns CDR1 SEHNR and CDR2 FQNEAQ (reference sequence). The CDR3 bases are TGTGCCAGCAGATCCCCGGTCGGGGAAGAAGGGACCCAGTACTTC. This sequence encodes CASRSPVGEEGTQYF.

The rearrangement links TRBV18 to TRBJ2-3, with TRBD2 as a possible D gene (6 bases). Germline V gene lookup returns CDR1 KGHSH and CDR2 LQKENI. This CDR3 region has 15 residues. Trimming removed 3 bases at V and 0 bases at J, with 10 bases between. The CDR3 nucleotides are TGTGCCAGCTCACCTCCGGGAGCTAGCACAGATACGCAGTATTTT. Amino acids: CASSPPGASTDTQYF.

The gene calls are TRBV7-9 and TRBJ1-1; no clear D. This CDR3 spans 13 amino acids. Germline V gene data show CDR1 as SEHNR and CDR2 as FQNEAQ (reference sequence). Between the trimmed V and J ends, which lost 7 bases and 1 base, there was a span of 10 bases. CDR3 amino acids: CASIERTNTEAFF. The DNA of the CDR3 is TGTGCCAGCATCGAGCGAACGAACACTGAAGCTTTCTTT.

This rearrangement joins TRBV15 to TRBJ2-1; TRBD2 aligns across 7 bases. Germline V CDR1 and CDR2: LNHNV, YYDKDF (reference sequence). Trimming cost V 0 bases and J 6 bases; bases outside gene matches: 8. The CDR3 spans 16 residues. The CDR3 spells CATSRDKVAGRNEQFF. The CDR3 bases are TGTGCCACCAGCAGAGATAAGGTAGCGGGTCGCAATGAGCAGTTCTTC.

V and J are TRBV19 and TRBJ1-1; D call uncertain. Per the germline V gene, CDR1 is LNHDA and CDR2 is SQIVND (reference sequence). The CDR3 has 13 amino acids. Trimming stripped 1 base from V and 2 bases from J, with 5 bases between. CDR3 sequence: CASSIGPNTEAFF. For the CDR3, the DNA is TGTGCCAGTAGTATAGGGCCCAACACTGAAGCTTTCTTT. Variable domain in full (rest from reference TRBV19 and TRBJ1-1): DGGITQSPKYLFRKEGQNVTLSCEQNLNHDAMYWYRQDPGQGLRLIYYSQIVNDFQKGDIAEGYSVSREKKESFPLTVTSAQKNPTAFYLCASSIGPNTEAFFGQGTRLTVV.

The V gene is TRBV7-9, the J gene TRBJ2-7; 9 positions match TRBD2. V gave up 5 bases and J gave up 6 bases; unmatched junction bases: 17. The CDR3 has 17 residues. Germline V gives CDR1 SEHNR, CDR2 FQNEAQ (reference sequence). CDR3 DNA: TGTGCCAGCAGCCGCACCCCGGCCGGGGCGGGGGGGTTCGAGCAGTACTTC. It specifies CASSRTPAGAGGFEQYF. Full variable domain (rest looked up from reference TRBV7-9 and TRBJ2-7): DTGVSQNPRHKITKRGQNVTFRCDPISEHNRLYWYRQTLGQGPEFLTYFQNEAQLEKSRLLSDRFSAERPKGSFSTLEIQRTEQGDSAMYLCASSRTPAGAGGFEQYFGPGTRLTVT.

The CDR3 DNA reads as TGTGCCAGCCGGAACACTGAAGCTTTCTTT. Amino acid sequence: CASRNTEAFF. The rearrangement links TRBV12-3 or TRBV12-4 to TRBJ1-1; no definite D call. Deletions cut 8 bases from V and 1 base from J, with 2 bases between. This CDR3 is built from 10 residues.

The chain links TRBV5-1 to TRBJ2-1; 7 bases are shared with TRBD2. The V segment lost 2 bases and the J segment 5 bases; nucleotides outside the gene matches: 7. The CDR3 contains 15 residues. Germline V CDR1 and CDR2: SGHRS, YFSETQ. The CDR3 reads CASSFRRERNNEQFF. The DNA for the CDR3 is TGCGCCAGCAGCTTTCGGCGGGAGAGGAACAATGAGCAGTTCTTC.

The chain links TRBV28 to TRBJ1-2; 7 bases line up with TRBD1. Germline-derived CDR1 and CDR2 are MDHEN and SYDVKM. CDR3 size: 13 residues. J lost 8 bases, V lost 4 bases, and 7 bases had no gene match. CDR3 sequence: CASSSGTVEGYTF. The CDR3 nucleotides read TGTGCCAGCAGTTCCGGGACAGTGGAAGGCTACACCTTC.

The chain combines TRBV10-1 with TRBJ2-2; maybe TRBD1 (5 bases). The CDR3 contains 13 residues. Germline CDR1 and CDR2: WNHNN and SYGVQD (reference sequence). V was clipped by 2 bases and J by 7 bases, with 8 bases between them. The CDR3 nucleotides are TGCGCCAGCAGTGAGGCAGGGATCGGGGAGCTGTTTTTT. Translating gives CASSEAGIGELFF.